This T cell receptor (beta chain) was identified in a study of cytomegalovirus exposure and HLA in healthy donors. At the level of the study: In a previous analysis, about 100 million unique TCR beta sequences were found from about 190 million T cells. Notes on the study in general: Most TCR beta V segments were productive about 90% or about 30% of the time in an earlier analysis. Later analysis identified several of the most significant clusters that appeared linked to common viral pathogens. TCR beta sequences reportedly predicted the HLA-A and HLA-B alleles of most subjects accurately.

V gave up 6 bases and J gave up 8 bases; unmatched junction bases: 9. Germline values: CDR1 MDHEN, CDR2 SYDVKM. This CDR3 is 13 amino acids long. PCR used 60 Vbeta primers and 13 Jbeta primers. Assay used: immunoSEQ multiplex PCR; TCRdb lists only in-frame clones, some missing. The sample contains about 150,000 clones, approximately 80% of which appear only once. Remarks on this clone: Its specificity is unknown.

The specimen was PBMCs. The rearrangement uses TRBV28 and TRBJ1-2; 7 nucleotides agree with TRBD1. This TCR was recovered from a man aged 25 to 40 in good health and CMV-seropositive. Written as DNA, the CDR3 is TGTGCCAGCAGGAGACAGGGCTTTGGAGGCTACACCTTC. It translates to CASRRQGFGGYTF.